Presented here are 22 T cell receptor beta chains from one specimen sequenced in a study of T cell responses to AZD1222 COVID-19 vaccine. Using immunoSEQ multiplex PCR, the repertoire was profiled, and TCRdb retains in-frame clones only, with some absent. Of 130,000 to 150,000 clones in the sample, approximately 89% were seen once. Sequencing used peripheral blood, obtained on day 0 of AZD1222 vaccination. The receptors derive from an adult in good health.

As DNA, the CDR3 is TGTGCCAGCAGCTTTATCGGCGAGCGGGAGGCGGGAGAGACCCAGTACTTC. It specifies CASSFIGEREAGETQYF. The chain joins TRBV7-8 to TRBJ2-5; 9 nucleotides agree with TRBD2. The CDR3 has 17 amino acids. Germline V gene lookup returns CDR1 SGHVS and CDR2 FQNEAQ. The V segment lost 3 bases and the J segment 4 bases; nucleotides outside the gene matches: 12.

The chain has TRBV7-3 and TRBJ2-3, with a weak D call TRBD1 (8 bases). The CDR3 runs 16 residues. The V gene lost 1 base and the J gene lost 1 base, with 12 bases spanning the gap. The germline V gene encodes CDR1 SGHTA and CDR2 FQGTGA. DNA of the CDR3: TGTGCCAGCAGCTTAAGGGGGGGACAGGGCACAGATACGCAGTATTTT. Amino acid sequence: CASSLRGGQGTDTQYF. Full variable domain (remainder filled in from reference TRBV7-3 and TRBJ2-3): GAGVSQTPSNKVTEKGKYVELRCDPISGHTALYWYRQSLGQGPEFLIYFQGTGAADDSGLPNDRFFAVRPEGSVSTLKIQRTERGDSAVYLCASSLRGGQGTDTQYFGPGTRLTVL.

In nucleotides, the CDR3 is TGCGCCAGCAGCCAAGTCGACCTGGGACTAGCGGGAGGAGAGCAGTACTTC. It specifies CASSQVDLGLAGGEQYF. V is TRBV4-1 and J is TRBJ2-7, with 15 bases aligning to TRBD2. Germline values: CDR1 MGHRA, CDR2 YSYEKL. The CDR3 spans 17 residues. V trimming: 1 base; J trimming: 7 bases; junction bases outside the gene matches: 8.

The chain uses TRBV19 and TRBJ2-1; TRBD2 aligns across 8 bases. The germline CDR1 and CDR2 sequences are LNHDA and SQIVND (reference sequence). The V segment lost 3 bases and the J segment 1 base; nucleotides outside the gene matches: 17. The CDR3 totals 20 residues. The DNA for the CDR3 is TGTGCCAGTAGTATGGTAGTGGGGCGGGAGGTGTCCGATTCCTACAATGAGCAGTTCTTC. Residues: CASSMVVGREVSDSYNEQFF.

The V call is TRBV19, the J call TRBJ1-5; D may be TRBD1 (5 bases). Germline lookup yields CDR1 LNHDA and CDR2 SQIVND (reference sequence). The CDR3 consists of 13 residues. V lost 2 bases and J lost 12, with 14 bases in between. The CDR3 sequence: CASSIPGGGLQHF. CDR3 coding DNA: TGTGCCAGTAGTATACCGGGGGGTGGGCTCCAGCATTTT. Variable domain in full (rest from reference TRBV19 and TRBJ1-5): DGGITQSPKYLFRKEGQNVTLSCEQNLNHDAMYWYRQDPGQGLRLIYYSQIVNDFQKGDIAEGYSVSREKKESFPLTVTSAQKNPTAFYLCASSIPGGGLQHFGDGTRLSIL.

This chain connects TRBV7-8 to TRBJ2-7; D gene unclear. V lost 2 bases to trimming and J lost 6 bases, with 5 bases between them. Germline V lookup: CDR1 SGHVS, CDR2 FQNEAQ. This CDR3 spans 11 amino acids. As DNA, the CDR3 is TGTGCCAGCAGCTTACTGAGCGAGCAGTACTTC. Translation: CASSLLSEQYF.

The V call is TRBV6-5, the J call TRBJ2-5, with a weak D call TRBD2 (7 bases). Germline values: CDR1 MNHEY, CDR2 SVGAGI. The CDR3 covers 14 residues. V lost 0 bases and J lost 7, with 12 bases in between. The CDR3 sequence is CASSYSYREGTQYF. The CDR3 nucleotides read TGTGCCAGCAGTTACTCCTACAGGGAGGGGACCCAGTACTTC.

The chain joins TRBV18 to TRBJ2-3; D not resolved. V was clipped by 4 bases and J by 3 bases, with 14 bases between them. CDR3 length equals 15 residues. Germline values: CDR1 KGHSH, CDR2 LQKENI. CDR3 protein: CASSHQKVETDTQYF. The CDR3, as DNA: TGTGCCAGCTCACACCAGAAGGTTGAGACAGATACGCAGTATTTT. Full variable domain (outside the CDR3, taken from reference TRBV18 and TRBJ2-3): NAGVMQNPRHLVRRRGQEARLRCSPMKGHSHVYWYRQLPEEGLKFMVYLQKENIIDESGMPKERFSAEFPKEGPSILRIQQVVRGDSAAYFCASSHQKVETDTQYFGPGTRLTVL.

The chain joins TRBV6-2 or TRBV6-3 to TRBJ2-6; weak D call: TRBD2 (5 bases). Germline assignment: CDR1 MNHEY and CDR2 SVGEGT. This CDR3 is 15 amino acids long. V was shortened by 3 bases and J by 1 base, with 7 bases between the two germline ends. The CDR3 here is CASSYEGSGANVLTF. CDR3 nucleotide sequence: TGTGCCAGCAGTTATGAGGGATCTGGGGCCAACGTCCTGACTTTC.

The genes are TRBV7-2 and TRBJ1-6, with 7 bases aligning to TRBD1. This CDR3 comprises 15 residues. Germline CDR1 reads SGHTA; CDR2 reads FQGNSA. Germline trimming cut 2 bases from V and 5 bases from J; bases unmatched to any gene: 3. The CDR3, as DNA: TGTGCCAGCAGCTTACGACAGGGTAATAATTCACCCCTCCACTTT. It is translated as CASSLRQGNNSPLHF.

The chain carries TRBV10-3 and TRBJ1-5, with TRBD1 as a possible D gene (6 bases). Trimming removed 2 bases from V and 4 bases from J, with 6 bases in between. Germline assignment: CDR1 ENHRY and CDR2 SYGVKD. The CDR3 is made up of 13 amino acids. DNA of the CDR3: TGTGCCATCAGTGAGACAGGGAATCAGCCCCAGCATTTT. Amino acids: CAISETGNQPQHF.

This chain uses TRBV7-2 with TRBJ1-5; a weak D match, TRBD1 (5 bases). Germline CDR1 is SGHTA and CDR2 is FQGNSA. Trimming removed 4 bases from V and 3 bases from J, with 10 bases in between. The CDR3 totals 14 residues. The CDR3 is CASSSAGPNQPQHF. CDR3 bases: TGTGCCAGCAGCTCAGCAGGGCCCAATCAGCCCCAGCATTTT.

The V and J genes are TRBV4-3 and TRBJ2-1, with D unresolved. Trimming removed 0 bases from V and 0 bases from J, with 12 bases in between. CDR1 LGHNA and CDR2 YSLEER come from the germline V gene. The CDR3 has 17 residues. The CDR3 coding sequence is TGCGCCAGCAGCCAAGATACCCTCCCTAGCTCCTACAATGAGCAGTTCTTC. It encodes CASSQDTLPSSYNEQFF.

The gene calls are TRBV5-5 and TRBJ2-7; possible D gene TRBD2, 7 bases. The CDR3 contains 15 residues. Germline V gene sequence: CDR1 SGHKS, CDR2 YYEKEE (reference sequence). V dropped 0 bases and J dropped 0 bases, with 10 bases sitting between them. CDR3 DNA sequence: TGTGCCAGCAGCTTGGCGGGGGGCATCTCCTACGAGCAGTACTTC. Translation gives CASSLAGGISYEQYF. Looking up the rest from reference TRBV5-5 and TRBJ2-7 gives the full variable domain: DAGVTQSPTHLIKTRGQQVTLRCSPISGHKSVSWYQQVLGQGPQFIFQYYEKEERGRGNFPDRFSARQFPNYSSELNVNALLLGDSALYLCASSLAGGISYEQYFGPGTRLTVT.

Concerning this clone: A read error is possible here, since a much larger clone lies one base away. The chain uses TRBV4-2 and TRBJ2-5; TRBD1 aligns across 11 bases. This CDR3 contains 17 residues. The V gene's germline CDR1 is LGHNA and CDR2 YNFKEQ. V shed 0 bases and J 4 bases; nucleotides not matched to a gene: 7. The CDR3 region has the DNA TGTGCCAGCAGCCAAGACGGGACCGGGACAGGGGGAGAGACCCAGTACTTC. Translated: CASSQDGTGTGGETQYF.

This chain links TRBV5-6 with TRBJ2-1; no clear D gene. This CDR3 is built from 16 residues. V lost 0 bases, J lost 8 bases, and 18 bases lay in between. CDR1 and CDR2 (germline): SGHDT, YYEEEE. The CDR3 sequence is CASSLGGPYTIYEQFF. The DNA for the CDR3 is TGTGCCAGCAGCTTGGGTGGGCCCTATACAATCTATGAGCAGTTCTTC.

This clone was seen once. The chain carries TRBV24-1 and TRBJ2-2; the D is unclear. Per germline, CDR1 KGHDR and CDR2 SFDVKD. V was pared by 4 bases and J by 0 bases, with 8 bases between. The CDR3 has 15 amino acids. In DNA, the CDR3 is TGTGCCACCAGTGACTGGCCAACGAACACCGGGGAGCTGTTTTTT. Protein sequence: CATSDWPTNTGELFF.

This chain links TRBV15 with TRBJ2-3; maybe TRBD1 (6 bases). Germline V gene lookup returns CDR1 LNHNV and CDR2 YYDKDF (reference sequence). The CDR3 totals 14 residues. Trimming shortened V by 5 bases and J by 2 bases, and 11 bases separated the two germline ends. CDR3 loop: CATSPGHFTDTQYF. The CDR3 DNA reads TGTGCCACCAGCCCGGGACACTTCACAGATACGCAGTATTTT.

DNA of the CDR3: TGTGCCAGCAGTTTACTACAGGGGGCTGAAGCTTTCTTT. Translating gives CASSLLQGAEAFF. The rearrangement links TRBV12-3 or TRBV12-4 to TRBJ1-1; 8 bases are shared with TRBD1. The ends lost 2 bases at V and 6 bases at J; junction bases unmatched: 2. The CDR3 is 13 residues long.

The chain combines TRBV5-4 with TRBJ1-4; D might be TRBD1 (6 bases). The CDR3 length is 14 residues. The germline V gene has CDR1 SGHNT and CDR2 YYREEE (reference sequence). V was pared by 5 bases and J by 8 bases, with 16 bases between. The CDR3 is CASSLPGAGEKLFF. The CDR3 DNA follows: TGTGCCAGCAGTCTTCCGGGGGCGGGCGAAAAACTGTTTTTT.

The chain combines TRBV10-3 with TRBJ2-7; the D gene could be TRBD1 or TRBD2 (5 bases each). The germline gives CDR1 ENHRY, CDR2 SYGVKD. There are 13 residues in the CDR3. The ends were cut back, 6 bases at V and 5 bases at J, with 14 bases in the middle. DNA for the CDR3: TGTGCCATCAGCGACAGCGGCCTGAACGAGCAGTACTTC. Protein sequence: CAISDSGLNEQYF.

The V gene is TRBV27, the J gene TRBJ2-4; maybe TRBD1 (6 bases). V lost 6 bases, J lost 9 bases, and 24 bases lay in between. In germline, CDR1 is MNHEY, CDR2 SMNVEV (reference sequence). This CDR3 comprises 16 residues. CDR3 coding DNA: TGTGCCAGCAGCCGAGACGGGGCAGGGGCAGTAGGCATTCAGTACTTC. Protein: CASSRDGAGAVGIQYF.